These T cell receptor beta chains were read from a single sample in a study of T cell responses to AZD1222 COVID-19 vaccine. Here immunoSEQ multiplex PCR was the method, and the copy in TCRdb shows in-frame clones only, minus some. The sample shows 210,000 or so clones, about 93% of them seen only once. Sample: peripheral blood, taken on day 0 of MenACWY control vaccination. These receptors came from an adult in good health. CDR3s include the opening cysteine and the closing phenylalanine or tryptophan. D genes are given only for firm matches. Expanded clones are given a class, and other clones once, few, many or no size at all.

d_gene	v_gene	j_gene	abundance	CDR3nt	CDR3aa
TRBD1	TRBV30	TRBJ2-3	NA	TGTGCCTGGAGTGTAGGGACAGGCACAGATACGCAGTATTTT	CAWSVGTGTDTQYF
NA	TRBV27	TRBJ1-3	NA	TGTGCCAGCAGTCTATCCGGGACACTCTCTGGAAACACCATATATTTT	CASSLSGTLSGNTIYF
NA	TRBV28	TRBJ1-2	NA	TGTGCCAGCAGACTCTATGGCTACACCTTC	CASRLYGYTF
TRBD1	TRBV6-5	TRBJ1-1	once	TGTGCCAGCAGAACCACCGGGACAGGGATTTCTGAAGCTTTCTTT	CASRTTGTGISEAFF
NA	TRBV30	TRBJ1-6	NA	TGTGCCTGGAGTCATTGGTGGGGGGGTTATAATTCACCCCTCCACTTT	CAWSHWWGGYNSPLHF
NA	TRBV6-2/TRBV6-3	TRBJ1-1	few	TGTGCCAGCAGTTTCGGGCCCGACGGAGCTTTCTTT	CASSFGPDGAFF
NA	TRBV2	TRBJ2-7	NA	TGTGCCAGCAGGGCCCCCGTAGAATACGAGCAGTACTTC	CASRAPVEYEQYF
NA	TRBV2	TRBJ1-1	NA	TGTGCCAGCAGCCAGGGACGTTTCAATGAAGCTTTCTTT	CASSQGRFNEAFF
TRBD1	TRBV4-1	TRBJ2-1	NA	TGCGCCAGCAGCCACGGTAAGGGGGCTTTATCCTACAATGAGCAGTTCTTC	CASSHGKGALSYNEQFF
NA	TRBV19	TRBJ1-2	NA	TGTGCCAGTAGCATATCCGCCATCAAGGAGGGCCATGGCTACACCTTC	CASSISAIKEGHGYTF